Sequencing of this T cell receptor (beta chain) was carried out in a study of OX40 agonist ivuxolimab in advanced cancers. Study-wide context: Cancers in dose escalation were hepatocellular, melanoma, renal cell and head and neck.

Assay: immunoSEQ multiplex PCR; the TCRdb copy retains only in-frame clones and omits some. This sample carries tens of thousands of clones, 87% of them seen once, and the ten largest clones take under 3.5%. V was clipped by 1 base and J by 5 bases; unmatched bases: 9. The CDR3 runs 17 residues. Germline V gives CDR1 SGHDN, CDR2 FVKESK. The chain employs TRBV14 and TRBJ2-2; TRBD1 agrees at 8 bases. The material sequenced was CD4+ or CD8+ T cells sorted from blood, taken in a trial of the OX40 agonist ivuxolimab. The TCR was taken from an adult with an advanced solid tumor such as melanoma, head and neck, liver or kidney cancer. CDR3 protein: CASSQGVSRGRTGELFF. The DNA for the CDR3 is TGTGCCAGCAGCCAAGGGGTTTCCAGGGGGCGAACCGGGGAGCTGTTTTTT. The full variable domain, with the rest looked up from reference TRBV14 and TRBJ2-2, is EAGVTQFPSHSVIEKGQTVTLRCDPISGHDNLYWYRRVMGKEIKFLLHFVKESKQDESGMPNNRFLAERTGGTYSTLKVQPAELEDSGVYFCASSQGVSRGRTGELFFGEGSRLTVL.